A single sample is the source of the 3 T cell receptor beta chains below, sequenced in a study of cytomegalovirus exposure and HLA in healthy donors. The repertoire was sequenced with immunoSEQ multiplex PCR; TCRdb's copy has only in-frame clones and lacks some. The sample shows hundreds of thousands of clones, around 90% of them seen only once. The material sequenced was PBMCs. The receptor source for this set is a woman aged 18-30 years in good health and CMV-seropositive.

This clone was detected once. The rearrangement uses TRBV14 and TRBJ1-2, with 8 bases aligning to TRBD1. V shed 4 bases and J 2 bases; nucleotides not matched to a gene: 3. CDR3 size: 14 residues. Per germline, CDR1 SGHDN and CDR2 FVKESK. The CDR3 nucleotides are TGTGCCAGCAGCCCCCGGGACAGGAACTATGGCTACACCTTC. Protein: CASSPRDRNYGYTF.

The genes are TRBV6-1 and TRBJ1-5, with 7 bases aligning to TRBD1. The V gene's germline CDR1 is MNHNS and CDR2 SASEGT. With V trimmed by 8 bases and J by 4 bases, 11 bases remained unmatched. This CDR3 spans 15 amino acids. CDR3 sequence (DNA): TGTGCCAGCCAGAGGGGTGGGGACAGTAATCAGCCCCAGCATTTT. It codes for CASQRGGDSNQPQHF.

The rearrangement uses TRBV28 and TRBJ1-2; no firm D call. Germline CDR1 MDHEN, CDR2 SYDVKM. Trimming stripped 7 bases from V and 5 bases from J, with 14 bases between. The CDR3 is made up of 13 amino acids. The CDR3 coding sequence is TGTGCCAGCACGAAGGGAGGGTCGTATGGCTACACCTTC. Protein sequence: CASTKGGSYGYTF.